This entry lists 26 T cell receptor beta chains sequenced from one sample in a study of T cell repertoires in cytomegalovirus infection. TCRdb processed the reads anew with MiXCR; each CDR3 protein has one entry. The repertoire includes 150,000 to 200,000 distinct CDR3 sequences, roughly 20% of them detected once, and about 3% sits in the top ten. Input material: PBMCs. Every receptor here comes from a human donor in good health (CMV status not recorded). Some clones in this sample may be carry-over from other donors' samples.

The rearrangement links TRBV28 to TRBJ1-4, with D uncertain. In germline, CDR1 is MDHEN, CDR2 SYDVKM. The CDR3 spans 11 residues. V dropped 6 bases and J dropped 8 bases, with 7 bases sitting between them. CDR3 in amino acids: CASSSGEKLFF. The CDR3 region has the DNA TGTGCCAGCAGCTCGGGGGAAAAACTGTTTTTT.

This clonotype was picked up a small number of times. V is TRBV7-8 and J is TRBJ2-7, with TRBD2 matching over 10 bases. The germline V gene has CDR1 SGHVS and CDR2 FQNEAQ. With 3 bases clipped from V and 4 bases from J, the junction kept 3 bases outside the gene matches. The length of the CDR3 is 14 residues. CDR3 region: CASSFGLAEYEQYF. The CDR3 region has the DNA TGTGCCAGCAGCTTTGGACTAGCGGAATACGAGCAGTACTTC.

The table lists this clonotype with a few counts. The chain has TRBV10-3 and TRBJ1-6, with D uncertain. CDR3 size: 13 residues. CDR1 and CDR2 (germline): ENHRY, SYGVKD. V gave up 0 bases and J gave up 14 bases, with 11 bases separating them. The CDR3 sequence: CAISESTVESLHF. DNA for the CDR3: TGTGCCATCAGTGAGTCGACGGTTGAATCCCTCCACTTT.

The gene calls are TRBV10-3 and TRBJ2-7; TRBD2 agrees at 8 bases. V trimming: 2 bases; J trimming: 2 bases; junction bases outside the gene matches: 5. The CDR3 covers 15 residues. The germline V gene encodes CDR1 ENHRY and CDR2 SYGVKD. This CDR3 is CAISEPGGGTYEQYF. The CDR3 DNA sequence: TGTGCCATCAGTGAGCCCGGGGGGGGAACCTACGAGCAGTACTTC.

The sample holds a few counts of this clonotype. The chain carries TRBV7-2 and TRBJ2-7, with D tentatively TRBD2 (7 bases). V dropped 1 base and J dropped 3 bases, with 16 bases sitting between them. Germline V gives CDR1 SGHTA, CDR2 FQGNSA. The CDR3 runs 16 residues. In nucleotides, the CDR3 is TGTGCCAGCAGCTTAGTGGGGGGGGGCGGGAGCTACGAGCAGTACTTC. Its translation: CASSLVGGGGSYEQYF.

This clonotype has only one observation. The chain is built from TRBV7-2 and TRBJ2-2; D possibly corresponds to TRBD2 (6 bases). CDR3 length: 14 residues. With 7 bases removed from V and 7 bases from J, the gap between germline ends came to 16 bases. CDR1 is SGHTA and CDR2 is FQGNSA in the germline V gene. In nucleotides, the CDR3 is TGTGCCAGCATCAAACGGACCGGGGGCGGGGAGCTGTTTTTT. Translating gives CASIKRTGGGELFF.

The chain recombines TRBV12-3 or TRBV12-4 with TRBJ2-3; the D gene could be TRBD1 or TRBD2 (5 bases each). The CDR3 has 14 amino acids. The V end was cut by 6 bases, the J end by 8 bases, with 18 bases between. CDR3 protein: CASSSGAEWATQYF. The CDR3 DNA sequence: TGTGCCAGCAGCTCCGGGGCCGAATGGGCTACGCAGTATTTT.

The chain couples TRBV14 to TRBJ1-1; D might be TRBD1 (5 bases). The CDR3 covers 14 residues. CDR1 is SGHDN, CDR2 FVKESK, per germline. Trimming pared 1 base from V and 4 bases from J, leaving 10 bases between. CDR3 in DNA: TGTGCCAGCAGCCAAGTTTACGGGGGCACTGAAGCTTTCTTT. This encodes CASSQVYGGTEAFF.

The chain links TRBV5-5 to TRBJ1-3; D call uncertain. CDR3 length: 14 residues. The germline V gene has CDR1 SGHKS and CDR2 YYEKEE (reference sequence). V was shortened by 3 bases and J by 2 bases, with 9 bases between the two germline ends. CDR3 region: CASSSRRPGNTIYF. DNA of the CDR3: TGTGCCAGCAGCTCCCGGCGGCCTGGAAACACCATATATTTT.

As for this clonotype: This clone may be a read error of a much larger clone one base away. The chain has TRBV7-2 and TRBJ2-5; no reliable D call. The DNA end favors TRBJ2-1, so the J call may be wrong. The CDR3 consists of 13 residues. Germline V gene data show CDR1 as SGHTA and CDR2 as FQGNSA. The CDR3 spells CASSRGIQETQFF. The CDR3 DNA sequence: TGTGCCAGCAGCCGCGGCATTCAAGAGACCCAGTTCTTC.

This clonotype was observed at least ten times. This chain links TRBV7-2 with TRBJ2-1; either TRBD1 or TRBD2 may supply D (5 bases each). The germline gives CDR1 SGHTA, CDR2 FQGNSA. The CDR3 sequence is 16 residues long. The V and J ends lost 1 base and 9 bases respectively, with 19 bases between them. The CDR3 DNA follows: TGTGCCAGCAGCTTAGTCGGGGCCTCAAACCCCAGTGAGCAGTTCTTC. It yields the protein CASSLVGASNPSEQFF.

The table lists this clonotype with many counts. The chain carries TRBV7-9 and TRBJ2-1; a weak D match, TRBD2 (6 bases). Trimming pared 1 base from V and 3 bases from J, leaving 10 bases between. The germline gives CDR1 SEHNR, CDR2 FQNEAQ (reference sequence). The CDR3 spans 15 residues. CDR3 residues: CASSLVAVVYNEQFF. In DNA, the CDR3 is TGTGCCAGCAGCTTAGTAGCGGTGGTCTACAATGAGCAGTTCTTC.

At least ten counts were recorded for this clonotype. The gene calls are TRBV7-8 and TRBJ2-3; D remains unclear. The CDR3 loop spans 11 amino acids. V was trimmed by 6 bases and J by 5 bases, leaving 6 bases between them. Per the germline V gene, CDR1 is SGHVS and CDR2 is FQNEAQ. As DNA, the CDR3 is TGTGCCAGCAGAAGTTTAGATACGCAGTATTTT. The encoded protein is CASRSLDTQYF.

In its sample, this clonotype was seen a few times. The V gene is TRBV5-4, the J gene TRBJ2-1; TRBD2 agrees at 15 bases. The CDR3 contains 17 residues. V shed 5 bases and J 4 bases; nucleotides not matched to a gene: 7. The germline V gene encodes CDR1 SGHNT and CDR2 YYREEE (reference sequence). CDR3 region: CASSSGLAGGTYNEQFF. In DNA, the CDR3 is TGTGCCAGCAGTTCGGGACTAGCGGGAGGTACTTACAATGAGCAGTTCTTC.

The chain combines TRBV28 with TRBJ2-1; 15 nucleotides align to TRBD2. Losses at the gene ends were 6 bases for V and 4 bases for J; bases not matched to a gene: 13. Germline CDR1 reads MDHEN; CDR2 reads SYDVKM. The CDR3 totals 19 residues. For the CDR3, the DNA is TGTGCCAGCAGAGCGGGATTGGGACTAGCGGGAGGTCTTTACAATGAGCAGTTCTTC. This sequence encodes CASRAGLGLAGGLYNEQFF. Drawing the rest from reference TRBV28 and TRBJ2-1, the complete variable domain is DVKVTQSSRYLVKRTGEKVFLECVQDMDHENMFWYRQDPGLGLRLIYFSYDVKMKEKGDIPEGYSVSREKKERFSLILESASTNQTSMYLCASRAGLGLAGGLYNEQFFGPGTRLTVL.

In its sample, this clonotype was seen many times. The gene calls are TRBV7-2 and TRBJ2-5; D is possibly TRBD1 or TRBD2 (5 bases each). The ends were cut back, 0 bases at V and 5 bases at J, with 10 bases in the middle. This CDR3 is 14 amino acids long. Germline loops: CDR1 SGHTA, CDR2 FQGNSA. CDR3 sequence (DNA): TGTGCCAGCAGCTTAGCGGGGGAGAAGGAGACCCAGTACTTC. This encodes CASSLAGEKETQYF.

The table lists this clonotype with a few counts. V usage is TRBV3-1 and J usage is TRBJ1-5, with D tentatively TRBD1 (6 bases). V lost 0 bases and J 11 bases, leaving 11 bases between the germline ends. Looked up from germline, CDR1 is LGHDT and CDR2 is YNNKEL (reference sequence). This CDR3 region has 13 residues. The CDR3 sequence is CASSQDSRGSQHF. DNA of the CDR3: TGTGCCAGCAGCCAAGATTCGAGGGGGTCCCAGCATTTT.

At least ten counts were recorded for this clonotype. This chain connects TRBV28 to TRBJ1-5; possibly TRBD1 for D (5 bases). The CDR3 covers 12 residues. Per the germline V gene, CDR1 is MDHEN and CDR2 is SYDVKM. V lost 10 bases and J lost 7, with 14 bases in between. The CDR3 is CATTWGVQPQHF. The CDR3 DNA reads TGTGCCACCACCTGGGGGGTACAGCCCCAGCATTTT.

The CDR3 nucleotides are TGTGCCAGTACGGCAGGGGCAAAGGGTCAGCCCCAGCATTTT. Translating gives CASTAGAKGQPQHF. The chain joins TRBV19 to TRBJ1-5; D may be TRBD1 (6 bases). From germline, CDR1 is LNHDA and CDR2 SQIVND (reference sequence). The germline V and J ends were trimmed by 7 bases and 6 bases, with 16 bases remaining between them. There are 14 residues in the CDR3.

This clonotype occurred many times. V and J are TRBV6-1 and TRBJ1-4, with 9 bases matching TRBD1. CDR1 is MNHNS, CDR2 SASEGT, per germline. This CDR3 is 15 amino acids long. Trimming at V came to 5 bases and at J to 11 bases, leaving 12 bases not matched to a gene. The CDR3 nucleotides read TGTGCCAGCAGTAGCCCGACAGGGGGTGATTCGAAACTGTTTTTT. Translation gives CASSSPTGGDSKLFF.

This clonotype turned up a few times. This chain uses TRBV12-3 or TRBV12-4 with TRBJ2-1; 10 bases match TRBD2. This CDR3 spans 15 amino acids. The junction had 6 bases not matched to a gene; V was cut back by 6 bases and J by 4 bases. The CDR3 loop is CASRPTSGNYNEQFF. In nucleotides, the CDR3 is TGTGCCAGCAGACCTACTAGCGGGAATTACAATGAGCAGTTCTTC.

The chain has TRBV12-3 or TRBV12-4 and TRBJ1-2; the D is unclear. V was clipped by 6 bases and J by 2 bases, with 16 bases between them. This CDR3 comprises 15 residues. The CDR3 region has the DNA TGTGCCAGCAGGTATGGGCGCCAAGTCAACTATGGCTACACCTTC. Its protein product is CASRYGRQVNYGYTF.

This clonotype was observed a few times. The DNA for the CDR3 is TGTGCCAGCAGCCCGACGGGACGCAACCAAGAGACCCAGTACTTC. This sequence encodes CASSPTGRNQETQYF. The chain carries TRBV11-2 and TRBJ2-5; D could derive from TRBD1 or TRBD2 (5 bases each). This CDR3 region has 15 residues. Deletions cut 5 bases from V and 0 bases from J, with 13 bases between. Germline V gene lookup returns CDR1 SGHAT and CDR2 FQNNGV.

The chain employs TRBV30 and TRBJ1-5, with D uncertain. The CDR3 totals 14 residues. The germline V and J ends were trimmed by 7 bases and 2 bases, with 15 bases remaining between them. In germline, CDR1 is GTSNPN, CDR2 SVGIG (reference sequence). CDR3 sequence: CASGTSVRNQPQHF. In nucleotides, the CDR3 is TGTGCCTCCGGCACGTCGGTTCGCAATCAGCCCCAGCATTTT. The full variable domain, completed using reference TRBV30 and TRBJ1-5, is SQTIHQWPATLVQPVGSPLSLECTVEGTSNPNLYWYRQAAGRGLQLLFYSVGIGQISSEVPQNLSASRPQDRQFILSSKKLLLSDSGFYLCASGTSVRNQPQHFGDGTRLSIL.

This clonotype was seen a few times. This chain links TRBV5-6 with TRBJ1-2; 12 positions match TRBD1. CDR3 size: 16 residues. Germline-derived CDR1 and CDR2 are SGHDT and YYEEEE. Trimming cost V 4 bases and J 4 bases; bases outside gene matches: 8. CDR3 residues: CASSPGTGGSVYGYTF. CDR3 nucleotide sequence: TGTGCCAGCAGCCCGGGGACAGGGGGCTCGGTCTATGGCTACACCTTC.

This clonotype occurred a few times. J is TRBJ2-4 and V is TRBV10-2; D unclear. The CDR3 spans 14 residues. The V and J ends lost 3 bases and 7 bases respectively, with 13 bases between them. Per the germline V gene, CDR1 is WSHSY and CDR2 is SAAADI. For the CDR3, the DNA is TGCGCCAGCAGTGAAACGGGCCGATGGAACATTCAGTACTTC. This sequence encodes CASSETGRWNIQYF.